The clone carrying this T cell receptor (beta chain) was observed a few times. This sample is drawn from a study of identical twins. TCRdb processed the 5' RACE reads anew with MiXCR; each CDR3 protein has one entry. The sample holds just under 650,000 distinct CDR3 sequences; less than 9% are singletons and the top ten take over 1.5%. The sample also formed part of further work on yellow fever vaccine responses in identical twins.

The specimen sequenced was PBMCs. This receptor was taken from a woman aged 18-29 years in good health.

CDR3 loop: CASSVVGSYEQFF. The CDR3, as DNA: TGTGCCAGCAGCGTAGTCGGGAGCTATGAGCAGTTCTTC. This rearrangement joins TRBV9 to TRBJ2-1; D possibly corresponds to TRBD2 (6 bases). Looked up from germline, CDR1 is SGDLS and CDR2 is YYNGEE. Trimming stripped 0 bases from V and 8 bases from J, with 9 bases between. There are 13 residues in the CDR3.